Below, one TCR beta chain is given with its context. The antigen is undetermined. CDR1 MNHNY and CDR2 SVGAGI come from the germline V gene (reference sequence). The V and J ends lost 4 bases and 10 bases respectively, with 17 bases between them. This CDR3 region has 15 residues. The data were taken from a study of cytomegalovirus exposure and HLA in healthy donors. The study's findings and limits: Association of under 20,000 TCR beta sequences with HLA alleles was found at 0.05 false discovery rate in a later analysis. The study labeled 180 or so TCR beta chains cytomegalovirus-associated.

Each donor's status was that of a healthy bone marrow donor. The PCR had 60 Vbeta and 13 Jbeta primers. Libraries were prepared by immunoSEQ multiplex PCR; TCRdb keeps only in-frame clonotypes and omits some of them. The profile shows over 110,000 clones, about four fifths of them singletons. The receptor comes from a male donor in good health and CMV-seropositive. The chain uses TRBV6-6 and TRBJ1-6; D remains ambiguous. The specimen sequenced was PBMCs. CDR3 region: CASSSTPQLPSPLHF. The CDR3 nucleotides read TGTGCCAGCAGTTCAACCCCACAGCTTCCCTCACCCCTCCACTTT.